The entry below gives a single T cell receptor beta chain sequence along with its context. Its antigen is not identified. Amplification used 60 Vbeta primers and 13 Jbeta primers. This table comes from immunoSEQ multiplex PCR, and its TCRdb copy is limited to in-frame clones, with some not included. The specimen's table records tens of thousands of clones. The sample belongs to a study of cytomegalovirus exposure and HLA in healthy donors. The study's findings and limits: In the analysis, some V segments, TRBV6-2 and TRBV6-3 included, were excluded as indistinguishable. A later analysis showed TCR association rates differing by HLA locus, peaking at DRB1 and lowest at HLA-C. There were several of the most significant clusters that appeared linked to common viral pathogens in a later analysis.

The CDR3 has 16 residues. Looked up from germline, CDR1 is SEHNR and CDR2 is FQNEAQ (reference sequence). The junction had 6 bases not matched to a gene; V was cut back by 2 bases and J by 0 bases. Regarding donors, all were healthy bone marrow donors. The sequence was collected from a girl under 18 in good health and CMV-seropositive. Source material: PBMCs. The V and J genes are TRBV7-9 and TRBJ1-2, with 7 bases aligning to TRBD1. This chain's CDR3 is CASSLSRDSTNYGYTF. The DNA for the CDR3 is TGTGCCAGCAGCTTATCCCGGGACAGCACTAACTATGGCTACACCTTC.